The present T cell receptor (beta chain) was sequenced within a study of blood T cell repertoires in COVID-19. About the study: The United States, Italy and Spain supplied acute and convalescent COVID-19 samples. Sources were T cells, B-cell-depleted T cells, or PBMCs; the material itself was cDNA or gDNA.

Germline CDR1 reads SNHLY; CDR2 reads FYNNEI. Trimming cost V 8 bases and J 1 base, with 15 bases left between them. The CDR3 consists of 15 residues. In the source study's methods: Reference gene primer amplification gave nucleated cell count estimates. Assay: immunoSEQ multiplex PCR; the TCRdb copy retains only in-frame clones and omits some. V and J calls and clone size are as listed in that table; D and trimming were resolved from the DNA. Of roughly 110,000 clones listed, around 89% are singletons. The gene calls are TRBV2 and TRBJ1-3; possibly TRBD1 for D (5 bases). The source is a human donor with acute or convalescent COVID-19. The donor label of this sample is uncertain. Sequenced sample: peripheral blood. CDR3 coding DNA: TGTGCCAGCGGGGCCCTTGTTGAATCTGGAAACACCATATATTTT. Its protein is CASGALVESGNTIYF.